The clone carrying this T cell receptor (beta chain) was seen more than once but under ten times. 60 Vbeta and 13 Jbeta primers were used in PCR. Data came from immunoSEQ multiplex PCR; TCRdb stores just in-frame clones and leaves some out. The sample consists of more than 85,000 clones, under 80% of them appearing once. The sample belongs to a study of cytomegalovirus exposure and HLA in healthy donors. The TCR originated in a woman aged 18 to 35 in good health and CMV-seropositive. What was sequenced was PBMCs.

The CDR3 here is CASSPHLQDIYGYTF. The CDR3 region has the DNA TGCGCCAGCAGCCCCCACCTACAGGATATCTATGGCTACACCTTC. The chain couples TRBV4-3 to TRBJ1-2; tentative D call: TRBD1 (5 bases). This CDR3 spans 15 amino acids. CDR1 is LGHNA, CDR2 YSLEER, per germline. V was shortened by 4 bases and J by 4 bases, with 16 bases between the two germline ends.